Below, 10 T cell receptor beta chains from the same sample are listed, as sequenced in a study of blood T cell repertoires in COVID-19. Sequencing used immunoSEQ multiplex PCR; TCRdb keeps in-frame clones, though not all of them. Here the sample spans about 36,000 clones, 85% being singletons. Sequencing was carried out using peripheral blood. All receptors derive from a man aged 45-60 years with active COVID-19.

A few counts support this clone. In DNA, the CDR3 is TGTGCCAGCAGCTCAACGACAGGGAGTACCCAGTACTTC. It codes for CASSSTTGSTQYF. The chain combines TRBV11-2 with TRBJ2-5, with TRBD1 matching 7 bases. The germline CDR1 and CDR2 sequences are SGHAT and FQNNGV. The trim removed 4 bases at V and 8 bases at J, leaving 7 bases unmatched. The CDR3 is 13 amino acids.

The gene calls are TRBV5-6 and TRBJ2-3; D gene uncertain. Germline lookup yields CDR1 SGHDT and CDR2 YYEEEE. The CDR3 has 13 residues. Trimming pared 1 base from V and 4 bases from J, leaving 7 bases between. CDR3 sequence (DNA): TGTGCCAGCAGCTTGAATTTAGCAGATACGCAGTATTTT. It codes for CASSLNLADTQYF.

V and J are TRBV7-2 and TRBJ1-1; 9 bases align to TRBD1. There are 17 residues in the CDR3. V lost 4 bases and J lost 1; bases outside the gene matches: 10. Germline V CDR1 and CDR2: SGHTA, FQGNSA. The CDR3 coding sequence is TGTGCCAGCAGCTACTCCGGGACAGGGTTTTCGAACACTGAAGCTTTCTTT. It specifies CASSYSGTGFSNTEAFF. Together with reference TRBV7-2 and TRBJ1-1, the CDR3 gives the full variable domain: GAGVSQSPSNKVTEKGKDVELRCDPISGHTALYWYRQSLGQGLEFLIYFQGNSAPDKSGLPSDRFSAERTGGSVSTLTIQRTQQEDSAVYLCASSYSGTGFSNTEAFFGQGTRLTVV.

The rearrangement uses TRBV2 and TRBJ2-3; 8 bases are shared with TRBD2. The CDR3 runs to 16 residues. CDR1 SNHLY and CDR2 FYNNEI come from the germline V gene. The trim removed 7 bases at V and 6 bases at J, leaving 15 bases unmatched. Written as DNA, the CDR3 is TGTGCCAGCACCCGACTGCGTAGCGGCGGGGGGGATACGCAGTATTTT. It encodes CASTRLRSGGGDTQYF.

This chain joins TRBV19 and TRBJ2-1; tentative D call: TRBD1 (6 bases). The germline gives CDR1 LNHDA, CDR2 SQIVND (reference sequence). The CDR3 runs to 15 residues. V was trimmed by 3 bases and J by 4 bases, leaving 13 bases between them. The CDR3 DNA reads as TGTGCCAGTAGTATCGGGGTGGGGGCTTACAATGAGCAGTTCTTC. Its translation is CASSIGVGAYNEQFF.

In this sample, this clone turned up once. The chain joins TRBV19 to TRBJ2-1; 7 bases match TRBD1. The CDR3 runs 17 residues. The J segment lost 3 bases and the V segment lost 5 bases, leaving 13 bases of the junction unmatched. Germline CDR1 LNHDA, CDR2 SQIVND (reference sequence). The CDR3 region is CASSPLLGQGVYNEQFF. DNA of the CDR3: TGTGCCAGTAGTCCGCTTTTGGGGCAGGGGGTCTACAATGAGCAGTTCTTC.

V gene TRBV5-1 combines with J gene TRBJ2-1; a weak D match, TRBD2 (6 bases). In germline, CDR1 is SGHRS, CDR2 YFSETQ. CDR3 size: 15 residues. The germline V and J ends were trimmed by 5 bases and 7 bases, with 19 bases remaining between them. The DNA of the CDR3 is TGCGCCAGCAGAAGAGCAGACCTGACTAGTAATGAGCAGTTCTTC. This codes for CASRRADLTSNEQFF.

The V gene is TRBV6-5, the J gene TRBJ1-1; D not resolved. The CDR3 totals 16 residues. In germline, CDR1 is MNHEY, CDR2 SVGAGI. V lost 0 bases and J lost 5, with 16 bases in between. The CDR3 nucleotides read TGTGCCAGCAGTTACTCGATCTCTCCCATCGGGACTGAAGCTTTCTTT. This sequence encodes CASSYSISPIGTEAFF.

The J gene is TRBJ1-2, the V gene TRBV6-2 or TRBV6-3; D not certain. The germline CDR1 and CDR2 sequences are MNHEY and SVGEGT. The CDR3 totals 12 residues. V was cut by 2 bases and J by 8 bases, with 9 bases left in between. The CDR3 DNA is TGTGCCAGCAGTTACGCGGCGCGGGGCTACACCTTC. Encoded protein: CASSYAARGYTF.

The chain carries TRBV7-8 and TRBJ2-7, with unresolved D. Trimming stripped 5 bases from V and 3 bases from J, with 5 bases between. Germline CDR1 reads SGHVS; CDR2 reads FQNEAQ. CDR3 length equals 11 residues. The CDR3 region has the DNA TGTGCCAGCAGCCTTTACTACGAGCAGTACTTC. The encoded protein is CASSLYYEQYF.